A single sample is the source of the 31 T cell receptor beta chains below, sequenced in a study of metastatic and nonmetastatic thyroid tumors. Ahead of thyroid surgery, no patient had received treatment of any kind. TCRdb re-analyzed the PCR reads through MiXCR. The sample shows 4,200 or so clones, roughly 35% of them seen only once. The sample consisted of adjacent normal tissue. The receptors come from a male donor with papillary thyroid cancer or a benign thyroid nodule (not recorded which). Some clones in this sample may be carry-over from other donors' samples.

This clone was seen only a few times. The rearrangement uses TRBV28 and TRBJ2-7, with D perhaps assigned TRBD1 or TRBD2 (5 bases each). Per germline, CDR1 MDHEN and CDR2 SYDVKM. V was pared by 8 bases and J by 2 bases, with 10 bases between. The CDR3 contains 12 residues. CDR3 DNA: TGTGCCAGCCGGGACCCCGCCTACGAGCAGTACTTC. This translates into CASRDPAYEQYF.

With regard to this clone: One junction end disagrees with the germline gene, perhaps due to a read error. V and J are TRBV11-3 and TRBJ1-1; perhaps TRBD1 as D (6 bases). Germline V CDR1 and CDR2: SGHNT, YENEEA. The CDR3 totals 12 residues. CDR3 residues: CASRLGGTEAFF. The CDR3 nucleotides read TGTGCCAGCAGGTTAGGGGGCACTGAAGCTTTCTTT.

In nucleotides, the CDR3 is TGTGCCAGCAGCCAAGGACAGGGACCCTATGGCTACACCTTC. Amino acid sequence: CASSQGQGPYGYTF. The chain links TRBV7-2 to TRBJ1-2; 8 nucleotides align to TRBD1. The trim removed 5 bases at V and 4 bases at J, leaving 6 bases unmatched. CDR3 length equals 14 residues. Germline CDR1 reads SGHTA; CDR2 reads FQGNSA.

Judged by abundance, this clone is medium-sized. One end of the junction does not line up with germline, which may come from a read error. The gene calls are TRBV5-1 and TRBJ2-1, with D tentatively TRBD1 (6 bases). Germline CDR1 and CDR2: SGHRS and YFSETQ. This CDR3 region has 14 residues. The CDR3 DNA is TGCGCCAGCAGCTTGGGACAGGTTGGGGGTGAGCAATTCTTC. Amino acids: CASSLGQVGGEQFF.

The rearrangement joins TRBV4-2 to TRBJ1-2; TRBD1 aligns across 8 bases. The CDR3 loop spans 14 amino acids. Germline CDR1 reads LGHNA; CDR2 reads YNFKEQ. The trim removed 1 base at V and 5 bases at J, leaving 3 bases unmatched. Here the CDR3 DNA reads TGTGCCAGCAGCCAAGGAAGACAGGGGTATGGCTACACCTTC. Translated, it gives CASSQGRQGYGYTF.

The chain carries TRBV12-3 or TRBV12-4 and TRBJ2-5; D might be TRBD1 (5 bases). The CDR3 loop spans 13 amino acids. V gave up 10 bases and J gave up 1 base, with 13 bases separating them. DNA for the CDR3: TGTGCCACCACCGGTCAGGGCCAAGAGACCCAGTACTTC. This codes for CATTGQGQETQYF.

V and J are TRBV30 and TRBJ2-2; D is unresolved. The V end was cut by 3 bases, the J end by 7 bases, with 12 bases between. Germline V gives CDR1 GTSNPN, CDR2 SVGIG (reference sequence). The CDR3 is 13 residues long. The CDR3 sequence is CAWRAPLGGELFF. The CDR3 region has the DNA TGTGCCTGGAGGGCCCCCCTGGGCGGGGAGCTGTTTTTT.

This clone has a handful of counts. J is TRBJ2-7 and V is TRBV12-3 or TRBV12-4; no clear D. The CDR3 runs to 9 residues. The V gene lost 10 bases and the J gene lost 13 bases, with 14 bases spanning the gap. The CDR3: CATRQGPYF. Here the CDR3 DNA reads TGTGCCACCCGACAAGGGCCATACTTC.

The V and J genes are TRBV7-2 and TRBJ2-1; TRBD2 aligns across 10 bases. The CDR3 covers 15 residues. Looked up from germline, CDR1 is SGHTA and CDR2 is FQGNSA. The J segment lost 5 bases and the V segment lost 6 bases, leaving 7 bases of the junction unmatched. The CDR3 region is CASRSAGGPDNEQFF. CDR3 coding DNA: TGTGCCAGCAGGTCAGCGGGAGGGCCGGACAATGAGCAGTTCTTC.

CDR3 loop: CANYGYTF. In nucleotides, the CDR3 is TGTGCTAACTATGGCTACACCTTC. The V gene is TRBV6-9, the J gene TRBJ1-2; D is unclear. The germline V gene has CDR1 MNHGY and CDR2 SVAAGI. This CDR3 comprises 8 residues.

The chain recombines TRBV3-1 with TRBJ1-6; 8 bases are shared with TRBD1. The trim removed 0 bases at V and 10 bases at J, leaving 2 bases unmatched. Germline V gene sequence: CDR1 LGHDT, CDR2 YNNKEL (reference sequence). The CDR3 covers 14 residues. CDR3 amino acids: CASSQEDRDSPLHF. The CDR3 bases are TGTGCCAGCAGCCAAGAGGACAGGGACTCACCCCTCCACTTT. Combining the CDR3 with reference TRBV3-1 and TRBJ1-6 gives the whole variable domain DTAVSQTPKYLVTQMGNDKSIKCEQNLGHDTMYWYKQDSKKFLKIMFSYNNKELIINETVPNRFSPKSPDKAHLNLHINSLELGDSAVYFCASSQEDRDSPLHFGNGTRLTVT.

The chain couples TRBV15 to TRBJ2-1; TRBD1 agrees at 7 bases. Germline V gene sequence: CDR1 LNHNV, CDR2 YYDKDF (reference sequence). The CDR3 has 14 amino acids. Unmatched junction bases numbered 5, after V lost 0 bases and J lost 9 bases. CDR3 sequence (DNA): TGTGCCACCAGCAGAGATTCGACAGGGAGTGAGCAGTTCTTC. It yields the protein CATSRDSTGSEQFF. The variable domain in full, completed from reference TRBV15 and TRBJ2-1, reads DAMVIQNPRYQVTQFGKPVTLSCSQTLNHNVMYWYQQKSSQAPKLLFHYYDKDFNNEADTPDNFQSRRPNTSFCFLDIRSPGLGDTAMYLCATSRDSTGSEQFFGPGTRLTVL.

This sequence joins TRBV4-1 and TRBJ2-1; D is uncertain. There are 16 residues in the CDR3. CDR1 is MGHRA and CDR2 is YSYEKL in the germline V gene. The V end lost 0 bases, the J end lost 0 bases, and 9 bases lay between the germline ends. Here the CDR3 reads CASSQEQLSSYNEQFF. CDR3 DNA sequence: TGCGCCAGCAGCCAAGAACAGTTAAGCTCCTACAATGAGCAGTTCTTC.

Note on this clone: The identical CDR3 is also encoded by other nucleotide sequences in the sample. The chain has TRBV30 and TRBJ2-7, with 7 bases identical to TRBD1. Germline-derived CDR1 and CDR2 are GTSNPN and SVGIG (reference sequence). V was pared by 0 bases and J by 2 bases, with 4 bases of the junction left unmatched. This CDR3 comprises 14 residues. The CDR3 DNA reads as TGTGCCTGGAGTGTATCGGGGACAGCCTACGAGCAGTACTTC. This encodes CAWSVSGTAYEQYF.

The chain has TRBV30 and TRBJ1-3; 7 nucleotides match TRBD1. This CDR3 has 16 amino acids. The V gene's germline CDR1 is GTSNPN and CDR2 SVGIG (reference sequence). V dropped 5 bases and J dropped 4; count of bases not matched to a gene: 14. CDR3 region: CAWWALGRGQGNTIYF. In DNA, the CDR3 is TGTGCCTGGTGGGCCCTTGGAAGGGGGCAAGGAAACACCATATATTTT.

This clone came up a few times. This rearrangement joins TRBV27 to TRBJ2-1; D gene unclear. CDR3 size: 17 residues. Per germline, CDR1 MNHEY and CDR2 SMNVEV (reference sequence). The germline V and J ends were trimmed by 5 bases and 2 bases, with 19 bases remaining between them. The CDR3 loop is CASSLSTWCPPYNEQFF. CDR3 DNA sequence: TGTGCCAGCAGTCTTTCAACATGGTGCCCCCCCTACAATGAGCAGTTCTTC.

This clone was counted only a few times. The junction departs from germline at one end; a sequencing error may be responsible. This chain joins TRBV20-1 and TRBJ2-7; 8 bases match TRBD2. Germline CDR1 is DFQATT and CDR2 is SNEGSKA (reference sequence). The CDR3 covers 15 residues. For the CDR3, the DNA is TGCAGTTCTAGGGGTGCTAGCGGGCAAAACTACGAGCAATACTTC. Amino acids: CSSRGASGQNYEQYF.

The genes are TRBV20-1 and TRBJ2-5; weak D call: TRBD2 (6 bases). The end of the DNA fits TRBJ2-1 better, so the J call may be wrong. CDR1 is DFQATT and CDR2 is SNEGSKA in the germline V gene (reference sequence). CDR3 length: 15 amino acids. In DNA form, the CDR3 reads TGCAGTGCCCCTAGGTGGGGAGGACCGTACGATGAGCAGTTCTTC. Amino acids: CSAPRWGGPYDEQFF.

Note on this clone: An end of the junction differs from the germline gene, which may be a read error. The V call is TRBV28, the J call TRBJ2-6; 9 bases map to TRBD2. This CDR3 comprises 17 residues. CDR1 MDHEN and CDR2 SYDVKM come from the germline V gene. The CDR3 region is CASSPILAGSVANVLTF. DNA of the CDR3: TGCGCCAGCAGTCCGATCCTAGCGGGATCTGTGGCCAACGTCCTGACTTTC.

Concerning this clone: The junction does not match germline at one end; this may be a read error. The chain couples TRBV19 to TRBJ2-1; D not resolved. This CDR3 region has 13 residues. Germline CDR1 and CDR2: LNHDA and SQIVND (reference sequence). CDR3 sequence reads: CPSMAISYNEQFF. The CDR3 region has the DNA TGTCCCAGTATGGCCATCTCCTACAATGAGCAGTTCTTC. Together with reference TRBV19 and TRBJ2-1, the CDR3 gives the full variable domain: DGGITQSPKYLFRKEGQNVTLSCEQNLNHDAMYWYRQDPGQGLRLIYYSQIVNDFQKGDIAEGYSVSREKKESFPLTVTSAQKNPTAFYLCPSMAISYNEQFFGPGTRLTVL.

The gene calls are TRBV14 and TRBJ2-3, with 9 bases aligning to TRBD1. J lost 4 bases, V lost 2 bases, and 4 bases had no gene match. The CDR3 is 15 residues long. Germline values: CDR1 SGHDN, CDR2 FVKESK. CDR3 protein: CASSQLTGGADTQYF. Written as DNA, the CDR3 is TGTGCCAGCAGCCAATTGACAGGGGGGGCAGATACGCAGTATTTT.

The chain recombines TRBV12-3 or TRBV12-4 with TRBJ1-6; the D is unclear. The CDR3 is made up of 12 amino acids. Trimming pared 4 bases from V and 12 bases from J, leaving 10 bases between. The CDR3 bases are TGTGCCAGCAGTTCCCCTTCTATACCCCTCCACTTT. Amino acids: CASSSPSIPLHF.

The gene calls are TRBV20-1 and TRBJ2-1, with TRBD2 matching 14 bases. The trim removed 3 bases at V and 9 bases at J, leaving 13 bases unmatched. The CDR3 length is 17 residues. Germline-derived CDR1 and CDR2 are DFQATT and SNEGSKA (reference sequence). The CDR3 sequence: CSARGFGLAGGVGEQFF. CDR3 DNA: TGCAGTGCTAGGGGGTTTGGACTAGCGGGAGGAGTCGGTGAGCAGTTCTTC.

The chain uses TRBV28 and TRBJ1-2; TRBD1 matches 11 bases. This CDR3 region has 14 residues. Germline trimming cut 4 bases from V and 8 bases from J; bases unmatched to any gene: 6. The germline CDR1 and CDR2 sequences are MDHEN and SYDVKM. CDR3 protein: CASSSPGQGEGYTF. CDR3 bases: TGTGCCAGCAGTTCCCCGGGACAGGGGGAAGGCTACACCTTC.

This clone is large within its sample. V and J are TRBV20-1 and TRBJ1-2, with unresolved D. The CDR3 contains 13 residues. Germline lookup yields CDR1 DFQATT and CDR2 SNEGSKA (reference sequence). Trimming took off 3 bases at V and 3 bases at J, with 11 bases between the two ends. The CDR3 DNA is TGCAGTGCTAGGAGCAGCGTCGACTATGGCTACACCTTC. Translated: CSARSSVDYGYTF.

The chain joins TRBV12-3 or TRBV12-4 to TRBJ2-7; a possible D gene is TRBD1 (5 bases). The CDR3 runs 13 residues. The V end lost 7 bases, the J end lost 5 bases, and 15 bases lay between the germline ends. The CDR3 bases are TGTGCCAGCACCTCTACAGGACCCGACGAGCAGTACTTC. It codes for CASTSTGPDEQYF.

The chain employs TRBV7-9 and TRBJ2-2; a possible D gene is TRBD2 (5 bases). Germline V gene sequence: CDR1 SEHNR, CDR2 FQNEAQ (reference sequence). The length of the CDR3 is 13 residues. V was trimmed by 0 bases and J by 6 bases, leaving 5 bases between them. The DNA for the CDR3 is TGTGCCAGCAGCTTAGCGGGAGCCGGGGAGCTGTTTTTT. Translation gives CASSLAGAGELFF.

This clone was seen more than once but under ten times. This chain uses TRBV6-1 with TRBJ1-5; the match to TRBD1 covers 8 bases. The CDR3 is 14 amino acids. J gave up 1 base and V 6 bases, and 2 bases lay outside the gene matches. Germline CDR1 is MNHNS and CDR2 is SASEGT. DNA of the CDR3: TGTGCCAGCAGGGCAGGGGGCAGCAATCAGCCCCAGCATTTT. Protein: CASRAGGSNQPQHF.

With regard to this clone: The junction does not match germline at one end; this may be a read error. This chain links TRBV19 with TRBJ1-5; TRBD1 aligns across 8 bases. CDR3 size: 16 residues. Looked up from germline, CDR1 is LNHDA and CDR2 is SQIVND (reference sequence). This chain's CDR3 is CASSPTGGGSNEPQHF. The DNA of the CDR3 is TGTGCCAGTAGCCCAACAGGGGGTGGGAGCAATGAGCCACAGCATTTT.

This clone rates as large. The chain has TRBV7-2 and TRBJ2-7; weak D call: TRBD2 (6 bases). This CDR3 contains 15 residues. The V gene lost 2 bases and the J gene lost 0 bases, with 11 bases spanning the gap. The germline V gene encodes CDR1 SGHTA and CDR2 FQGNSA. CDR3 loop: CASSLWGEISYEQYF. DNA of the CDR3: TGTGCCAGCAGCTTATGGGGGGAGATCTCCTACGAGCAGTACTTC. The whole variable domain, remainder taken from reference TRBV7-2 and TRBJ2-7, is GAGVSQSPSNKVTEKGKDVELRCDPISGHTALYWYRQSLGQGLEFLIYFQGNSAPDKSGLPSDRFSAERTGGSVSTLTIQRTQQEDSAVYLCASSLWGEISYEQYFGPGTRLTVT.

The chain recombines TRBV7-8 with TRBJ2-7; 7 bases map to TRBD2. The trim removed 2 bases at V and 6 bases at J, leaving 13 bases unmatched. The CDR3 extends over 16 amino acids. Germline-derived CDR1 and CDR2 are SGHVS and FQNEAQ. CDR3: CASSLLSGTLGGEQYF. CDR3 sequence (DNA): TGTGCCAGCAGCTTATTGAGCGGGACCTTGGGAGGCGAGCAGTACTTC.